This T cell receptor beta chain is drawn from a study of T cells expressing NK-cell markers. For the study at large: Seven HCMV-seropositive donors and one seronegative donor made up the eight sequenced donors. Notes on the study in general: Clones of NKG2C+ T cells that had expanded were of unclear HCMV specificity. Dominant NKG2C+ clonotypes were found to form roughly 1.0-7.0% of CD8+ T cells in more than five donors.

The CDR3 loop spans 11 amino acids. The germline V gene has CDR1 GTSNPN and CDR2 SVGIG (reference sequence). Comments on this clonotype: Its antigen is as yet unknown.

Production of TCR beta cDNA relied on 5'RACE template switching with UMIs. TCRdb re-called the 5' RACE reads; one entry per CDR3 protein, DNA not given. This listing includes 500,000 to 600,000 distinct CDR3 sequences. Sequencing was carried out using blood T cells: a sorted CD56 or NKG2C T cell subset, CD4+ or CD8+ T cells, or bulk PBMC T cells (not recorded which). V usage is TRBV30 and J usage is TRBJ2-3; the D call from TCRdb, TRBD2, cannot be confirmed without DNA. This TCR was recovered from a man in his late teens or twenties in good health. The CDR3 sequence: CAWGTSDTQYF.